The 30 T cell receptor beta chains below were found in one sample sequenced in a study of T-cell memory formation after mild COVID-19. Using its own MiXCR run on the 5' RACE reads, TCRdb lists one record per CDR3 protein. The sample includes hundreds of thousands of distinct CDR3 sequences, around a sixth of them seen just once. Sequenced material: PBMCs or a T cell subset sorted from them (not recorded which). These receptors were taken from a man aged 18-30 years who had mild COVID-19 (a few samples of this study predate the infection). Cell type and time point are not known.

Only a few counts were recorded for this clonotype. This rearrangement joins TRBV7-3 to TRBJ2-2; D remains unclear. Germline CDR1 SGHTA, CDR2 FQGTGA. The V end lost 5 bases, the J end lost 0 bases, and 7 bases lay between the germline ends. The CDR3 is 14 amino acids. CDR3 residues: CASSGQANTGELFF. In DNA form, the CDR3 reads TGTGCCAGCAGCGGGCAGGCGAACACCGGGGAGCTGTTTTTT.

This clonotype was observed a handful of times. The chain carries TRBV6-6 and TRBJ2-7; no clear D gene. CDR1 and CDR2 (germline): MNHNY, SVGAGI (reference sequence). The germline V and J ends were trimmed by 4 bases and 0 bases, with 7 bases remaining between them. The CDR3 extends over 13 amino acids. CDR3 sequence (DNA): TGTGCCAGCAGTTCAGGTCCCTCCTACGAGCAGTACTTC. Its translation is CASSSGPSYEQYF.

This clonotype appeared a few times. The chain couples TRBV7-2 to TRBJ2-3, with no clear D. The V and J ends lost 7 bases and 2 bases respectively, with 7 bases between them. The CDR3 length is 12 residues. The germline gives CDR1 SGHTA, CDR2 FQGNSA. The CDR3 DNA reads TGTGCCAGCACCCGTTACACAGATACGCAGTATTTT. Amino acids: CASTRYTDTQYF.

A few counts support this clonotype. V and J are TRBV7-3 and TRBJ2-2; tentatively, D is TRBD1 or TRBD2 (5 bases each). V lost 3 bases and J lost 4, with 12 bases in between. The CDR3 is made up of 15 amino acids. Germline loops: CDR1 SGHTA, CDR2 FQGTGA. This CDR3 reads CASSFGASSTGELFF. CDR3 in DNA: TGTGCCAGCAGCTTCGGGGCGAGTAGCACCGGGGAGCTGTTTTTT.

This clonotype was recorded a few times. V is TRBV4-1 and J is TRBJ1-2; 7 nucleotides line up with TRBD1. This CDR3 is built from 16 residues. In germline, CDR1 is MGHRA, CDR2 YSYEKL. The J segment lost 6 bases and the V segment lost 1 base, leaving 11 bases of the junction unmatched. The CDR3 DNA sequence: TGCGCCAGCAGCCAAGTCGGCAGGGGGGTCAACCATGGCTACACCTTC. This encodes CASSQVGRGVNHGYTF.

The chain joins TRBV5-1 to TRBJ2-5; D gene uncertain. Per the germline V gene, CDR1 is SGHRS and CDR2 is YFSETQ. Trimming took 0 bases from V and 0 from J, leaving 6 bases between them. CDR3 length: 14 amino acids. The CDR3 is CASSLERYQETQYF. For the CDR3, the DNA is TGCGCCAGCAGCTTGGAGAGGTACCAAGAGACCCAGTACTTC.

The gene calls are TRBV10-3 and TRBJ2-2, with TRBD1 matching 7 bases. CDR3 length: 13 amino acids. J was trimmed by 4 bases and V by 7 bases; bases with no gene match: 3. The germline V gene encodes CDR1 ENHRY and CDR2 SYGVKD. CDR3 loop: CAIKGAPTGELFF. DNA of the CDR3: TGTGCCATCAAGGGGGCACCCACCGGGGAGCTGTTTTTT.

This clonotype was seen a handful of times. This rearrangement joins TRBV5-1 to TRBJ2-2; 8 nucleotides line up with TRBD1. There are 17 residues in the CDR3. Per germline, CDR1 SGHRS and CDR2 YFSETQ. Unmatched junction bases numbered 8, after V lost 4 bases and J lost 0 bases. The CDR3 sequence: CASSGREQGANTGELFF. CDR3 DNA: TGCGCCAGCAGCGGGCGTGAACAGGGGGCGAACACCGGGGAGCTGTTTTTT. Together with reference TRBV5-1 and TRBJ2-2, the CDR3 gives the full variable domain: KAGVTQTPRYLIKTRGQQVTLSCSPISGHRSVSWYQQTPGQGLQFLFEYFSETQRNKGNFPGRFSGRQFSNSRSEMNVSTLELGDSALYLCASSGREQGANTGELFFGEGSRLTVL.

The chain couples TRBV20-1 to TRBJ2-3; TRBD2 might be the D (6 bases). The CDR3 totals 14 residues. Germline CDR1 DFQATT, CDR2 SNEGSKA (reference sequence). V was shortened by 3 bases and J by 3 bases, with 13 bases between the two germline ends. CDR3: CSASDGGVTDTQYF. The CDR3 DNA reads TGCAGTGCTAGCGACGGGGGTGTTACAGATACGCAGTATTTT.

This chain uses TRBV20-1 with TRBJ2-7; TRBD1 agrees at 8 bases. V trimming: 3 bases; J trimming: 5 bases; junction bases outside the gene matches: 15. There are 16 residues in the CDR3. Germline CDR1 reads DFQATT; CDR2 reads SNEGSKA (reference sequence). This CDR3 reads CSARAKDRAAVHEQYF. CDR3 in DNA: TGCAGTGCTAGGGCCAAGGACAGGGCAGCGGTCCACGAGCAGTACTTC.

The chain joins TRBV18 to TRBJ2-3; D possibly uses TRBD1 or TRBD2 (5 bases each). The CDR3 spans 15 residues. CDR1 KGHSH and CDR2 LQKENI come from the germline V gene. V lost 0 bases and J lost 4, with 11 bases in between. The CDR3 DNA is TGTGCCAGCTCACCACCGGGACGGGCACCAGATACGCAGTATTTT. Its protein is CASSPPGRAPDTQYF.

The sample holds a few counts of this clonotype. The genes are TRBV7-8 and TRBJ1-1; 8 bases map to TRBD1. Germline V gives CDR1 SGHVS, CDR2 FQNEAQ. CDR3 size: 16 residues. V was pared by 2 bases and J by 7 bases, with 12 bases of the junction left unmatched. CDR3 nucleotide sequence: TGTGCCAGCAGCTTAAAGGCTACAGGGGGTGTAATTGAAGCTTTCTTT. Protein sequence: CASSLKATGGVIEAFF.

Only a few counts were recorded for this clonotype. The chain links TRBV4-3 to TRBJ1-4; D call uncertain. Trimming shortened V by 0 bases and J by 5 bases, and 7 bases separated the two germline ends. CDR1 and CDR2 (germline): LGHNA, YSLEER. The CDR3 has 14 amino acids. CDR3 in amino acids: CASSQEGLNEKLFF. The CDR3 DNA follows: TGCGCCAGCAGCCAAGAAGGGCTAAATGAAAAACTGTTTTTT.

This clonotype came up a few times. The chain uses TRBV6-5 and TRBJ2-5; 12 nucleotides match TRBD1. The CDR3 has 16 amino acids. The junction had 4 bases not matched to a gene; V was cut back by 0 bases and J by 5 bases. CDR1 is MNHEY, CDR2 SVGAGI, per germline. DNA for the CDR3: TGTGCCAGCAGTTACTCTTGGGACAGGGGGCCGGAGACCCAGTACTTC. Translated: CASSYSWDRGPETQYF.

This clonotype was counted a few times. CDR3 sequence reads: CSARDWVPNSPLHF. The CDR3 bases are TGCAGTGCTAGAGATTGGGTACCTAATTCACCCCTCCACTTT. The rearrangement joins TRBV20-1 to TRBJ1-6, with D hard to call. V was clipped by 0 bases and J by 6 bases, with 9 bases between them. The germline V gene has CDR1 DFQATT and CDR2 SNEGSKA (reference sequence). This CDR3 is built from 14 residues.

This clonotype was found a few times. V gene TRBV12-3 or TRBV12-4 combines with J gene TRBJ2-5; D is perhaps TRBD2 (5 bases). V was shortened by 5 bases and J by 5 bases, with 18 bases between the two germline ends. CDR3 size: 15 residues. CDR3 DNA sequence: TGTGCCAGCAGTCCCCGGGGATCCGAGCGGGAGACCCAGTACTTC. Protein sequence: CASSPRGSERETQYF.

This clonotype was recorded a few times. The chain joins TRBV12-3 or TRBV12-4 to TRBJ2-2; D might be TRBD2 (5 bases). The germline V and J ends were trimmed by 1 base and 7 bases, with 10 bases remaining between them. The CDR3 runs to 14 residues. CDR3 protein: CASSLVRVIGELFF. The CDR3 DNA is TGTGCCAGCAGTTTAGTGCGGGTGATCGGGGAGCTGTTTTTT.

This clonotype was detected many times. The gene calls are TRBV5-1 and TRBJ2-1; TRBD2 matches at 14 bases. V was clipped by 4 bases and J by 7 bases; unmatched bases: 7. Looked up from germline, CDR1 is SGHRS and CDR2 is YFSETQ. This CDR3 comprises 16 residues. The CDR3 coding sequence is TGCGCCAGCAGCGAACGACTAGCGGGGGGGCGGAATGAGCAGTTCTTC. Residues: CASSERLAGGRNEQFF.

This clonotype was picked up a small number of times. The rearrangement links TRBV6-5 to TRBJ2-5; the D call may be TRBD1 or TRBD2 (5 bases each). Trimming removed 2 bases at V and 5 bases at J, with 12 bases between. The CDR3 is 14 residues long. Looked up from germline, CDR1 is MNHEY and CDR2 is SVGAGI. The CDR3 reads CASSYDPGAETQYF. CDR3 coding DNA: TGTGCCAGCAGTTACGACCCCGGGGCGGAGACCCAGTACTTC.

In this sample, this clonotype turned up a few times. The rearrangement uses TRBV4-1 and TRBJ1-5, with D hard to call. The CDR3 runs 15 residues. The germline CDR1 and CDR2 sequences are MGHRA and YSYEKL. Trimming removed 4 bases from V and 5 bases from J, with 15 bases in between. The CDR3 DNA reads TGCGCCAGCAGCCGCAATCCCCTCGGGTATCAGCCCCAGCATTTT. It yields the protein CASSRNPLGYQPQHF.

The chain carries TRBV11-2 and TRBJ2-7; 7 nucleotides match TRBD1. Per germline, CDR1 SGHAT and CDR2 FQNNGV. The CDR3 is made up of 15 amino acids. V lost 3 bases, J lost 1 base, and 6 bases stayed unmatched. CDR3 protein: CASSLRQGGSYEQYF. CDR3 sequence (DNA): TGTGCCAGCAGCTTGAGACAGGGCGGGTCCTACGAGCAGTACTTC.

There are a few counts of this clonotype. V usage is TRBV11-2 and J usage is TRBJ1-2, with a possible D match to TRBD1 (6 bases). Germline V CDR1 and CDR2: SGHAT, FQNNGV. The CDR3 extends over 16 amino acids. Trimming pared 4 bases from V and 1 base from J, leaving 16 bases between. The chain's CDR3 is CASSWAHAGDNYGYTF. The CDR3 DNA follows: TGTGCCAGCAGCTGGGCTCATGCAGGGGATAACTATGGCTACACCTTC.

V is TRBV6-2 or TRBV6-3 and J is TRBJ2-3; the D is unclear. The ends were cut back, 7 bases at V and 0 bases at J, with 14 bases in the middle. The germline V gene encodes CDR1 MNHEY and CDR2 SVGEGT. CDR3 length: 15 amino acids. Written as DNA, the CDR3 is TGTGCCAGCACCCCCCGGGTTACTAGCACAGATACGCAGTATTTT. It yields the protein CASTPRVTSTDTQYF.

This clonotype was seen only a few times. The chain recombines TRBV7-2 with TRBJ2-2; 7 bases line up with TRBD2. The J segment lost 4 bases and the V segment lost 2 bases, leaving 7 bases of the junction unmatched. The CDR3 has 16 residues. Per germline, CDR1 SGHTA and CDR2 FQGNSA. CDR3 sequence reads: CASSLLTSPGTGELFF. The CDR3 nucleotides read TGTGCCAGCAGCTTACTGACTAGCCCAGGCACCGGGGAGCTGTTTTTT. The variable domain in full, completed from reference TRBV7-2 and TRBJ2-2, reads GAGVSQSPSNKVTEKGKDVELRCDPISGHTALYWYRQSLGQGLEFLIYFQGNSAPDKSGLPSDRFSAERTGGSVSTLTIQRTQQEDSAVYLCASSLLTSPGTGELFFGEGSRLTVL.

This clonotype showed up just a few times. The chain uses TRBV28 and TRBJ1-2; 8 nucleotides line up with TRBD1. This CDR3 comprises 13 residues. Germline-derived CDR1 and CDR2 are MDHEN and SYDVKM. J was trimmed by 7 bases and V by 5 bases; bases with no gene match: 6. CDR3 sequence reads: CASSRGTGRGYTF. CDR3 DNA: TGTGCCAGCAGTAGAGGGACAGGTCGTGGCTACACCTTC.

This clonotype was counted between two and nine times. The rearrangement joins TRBV7-9 to TRBJ2-5, with D possibly matching TRBD1 (5 bases). V was pared by 8 bases and J by 2 bases, with 9 bases between. Germline loops: CDR1 SEHNR, CDR2 FQNEAQ (reference sequence). CDR3 length: 12 residues. CDR3 amino acids: CASLGQQETQYF. CDR3 in DNA: TGTGCCAGCCTGGGGCAGCAAGAGACCCAGTACTTC.

J is TRBJ2-2 and V is TRBV28; no reliable D call. This CDR3 region has 15 residues. Germline V gene data show CDR1 as MDHEN and CDR2 as SYDVKM. The germline V and J ends were trimmed by 2 bases and 3 bases, with 10 bases remaining between them. CDR3 loop: CASSLAGSYTGELFF. In nucleotides, the CDR3 is TGTGCCAGCAGTTTAGCCGGTAGCTACACCGGGGAGCTGTTTTTT.

This chain joins TRBV5-4 and TRBJ2-2; 9 nucleotides line up with TRBD1. The CDR3 length is 15 residues. Germline trimming cut 6 bases from V and 6 bases from J; bases unmatched to any gene: 9. The germline gives CDR1 SGHNT, CDR2 YYREEE (reference sequence). The CDR3 region has the DNA TGTGCCAGCAAAGATGGGACAGGGATCCCCGGGGAGCTGTTTTTT. Protein sequence: CASKDGTGIPGELFF.

There are a few counts of this clonotype. The CDR3 nucleotides are TGTGCCACCTCGACCCGGGACAGGGGGTCCACCGGGGAGCTGTTTTTT. This codes for CATSTRDRGSTGELFF. The chain couples TRBV15 to TRBJ2-2; TRBD1 matches at 11 bases. This CDR3 is built from 16 residues. With 8 bases clipped from V and 4 bases from J, the junction kept 9 bases outside the gene matches. The V gene's germline CDR1 is LNHNV and CDR2 YYDKDF (reference sequence).

The gene calls are TRBV9 and TRBJ2-7; no clear D. The CDR3 sequence is 15 residues long. The V end lost 3 bases, the J end lost 3 bases, and 16 bases lay between the germline ends. Germline CDR1 SGDLS, CDR2 YYNGEE. The CDR3 region has the DNA TGTGCCAGCAGCGCGACCCAATGGGGTCACTACGAGCAGTACTTC. The encoded protein is CASSATQWGHYEQYF.